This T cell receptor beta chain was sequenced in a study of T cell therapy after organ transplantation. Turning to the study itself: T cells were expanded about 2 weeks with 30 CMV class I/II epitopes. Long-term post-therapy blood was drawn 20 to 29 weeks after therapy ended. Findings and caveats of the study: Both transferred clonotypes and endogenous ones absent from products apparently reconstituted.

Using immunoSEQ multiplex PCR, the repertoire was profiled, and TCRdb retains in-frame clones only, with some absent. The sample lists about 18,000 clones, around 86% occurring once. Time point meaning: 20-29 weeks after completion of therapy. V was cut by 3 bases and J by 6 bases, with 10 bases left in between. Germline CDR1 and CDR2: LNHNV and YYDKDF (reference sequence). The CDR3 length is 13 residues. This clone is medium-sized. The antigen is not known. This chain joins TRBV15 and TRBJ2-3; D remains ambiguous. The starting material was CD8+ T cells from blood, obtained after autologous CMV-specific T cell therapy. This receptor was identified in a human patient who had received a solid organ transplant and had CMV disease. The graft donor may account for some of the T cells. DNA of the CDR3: TGTGCCACCAGCAGTCCCCCGTATGATACGCAGTATTTT. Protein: CATSSPPYDTQYF. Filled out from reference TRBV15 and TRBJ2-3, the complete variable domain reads DAMVIQNPRYQVTQFGKPVTLSCSQTLNHNVMYWYQQKSSQAPKLLFHYYDKDFNNEADTPDNFQSRRPNTSFCFLDIRSPGLGDTAMYLCATSSPPYDTQYFGPGTRLTVL.